The rows below give T cell receptor beta chains drawn from one sample of a study of identical twins. One entry per CDR3 protein, called by TCRdb with MiXCR from the 5' RACE reads. In the table there are some 500,000 distinct CDR3 sequences, 20% to 25% of which are singletons. A further study also used this sample, focusing on T cells expressing NK-cell markers.

The sequenced sample consisted of CD4+ T cells sorted from blood. The receptor set was obtained from a woman aged 18-29 years in good health. The CDR3 runs from the conserved cysteine through the conserved F or W. D genes are given only for firm matches. Clone size is given for some rows only: seen once, a few or many times, or a class if the clone is expanded.

J,size,D,V,CDR3,DNA
TRBJ1-2,few,NA,TRBV12-3/TRBV12-4,CASSLGQADGYTF,TGTGCCAGCAGTTTAGGTCAAGCGGATGGCTACACCTTC
TRBJ1-2,NA,NA,TRBV18,CASSPFSAAEYGYTF,TGTGCCAGCTCCCCTTTCAGCGCGGCGGAGTATGGCTACACCTTC
TRBJ2-5,NA,NA,TRBV20-1,CSASLTRNQETQYF,TGCAGTGCCTCCCTTACCCGGAACCAAGAGACCCAGTACTTC
TRBJ2-2,NA,TRBD1,TRBV20-1,CSARRQGYTGELFF,TGCAGTGCTCGGAGACAGGGCTACACCGGGGAGCTGTTTTTT
TRBJ2-5,many,NA,TRBV5-6,CASSKYQETQYF,TGTGCCAGCAGCAAGTACCAAGAGACCCAGTACTTC
TRBJ2-2,few,TRBD2,TRBV20-1,CSATSGSYTGELFF,TGCAGTGCTACTAGCGGGAGCTACACCGGGGAGCTGTTTTTT
TRBJ2-7,few,NA,TRBV12-3/TRBV12-4,CASSQQVRRSHEQYF,TGTGCCAGCAGCCAACAAGTAAGGAGATCCCACGAGCAGTACTTC
TRBJ2-3,few,NA,TRBV20-1,CSAHTGGEADTQYF,TGCAGTGCCCACACAGGCGGAGAGGCAGATACGCAGTATTTT
TRBJ2-3,NA,TRBD2,TRBV20-1,CSAPAGGIDTQYF,TGCAGTGCCCCAGCGGGGGGAATAGATACGCAGTATTTT
TRBJ2-5,NA,TRBD2,TRBV20-1,CSARLAGAIRETQYF,TGCAGTGCCAGACTAGCGGGGGCCATTCGGGAGACCCAGTACTTC
TRBJ2-2,NA,TRBD2,TRBV3-1,CASSQRTSGYTKELFF,TGTGCCAGCAGCCAGAGGACTAGTGGCTATACGAAAGAGCTGTTTTTT
TRBJ2-5,NA,TRBD1,TRBV12-3/TRBV12-4,CASSPAGGQETQYF,TGTGCCAGCAGTCCAGCAGGGGGACAAGAGACCCAGTACTTC
TRBJ2-4,NA,TRBD2,TRBV5-6,CASSLLIDERDKNIQYF,TGTGCCAGCAGCTTGCTCATAGATGAGCGGGACAAAAACATTCAGTACTTC
TRBJ1-1,NA,TRBD1,TRBV7-2,CASSLHRGGTEAFF,TGTGCCAGCAGCTTACACAGGGGAGGCACTGAAGCTTTCTTT
TRBJ1-6,many,NA,TRBV5-6,CASSLVRNTGQFGSPLHF,TGTGCCAGCAGCTTGGTAAGGAACACGGGACAATTTGGATCACCCCTCCACTTT
TRBJ2-1,NA,NA,TRBV9,CASSIPGNFNEQFF,TGTGCCAGCAGCATTCCCGGGAACTTCAATGAGCAGTTCTTC
TRBJ1-3,NA,NA,TRBV12-3/TRBV12-4,CASSPPGGNTIYF,TGTGCCAGCAGTCCCCCAGGTGGAAACACCATATATTTT
TRBJ2-4,few,NA,TRBV20-1,CSARDRPLAGGRWYIQYF,TGCAGTGCTAGAGATCGCCCACTAGCCGGGGGTCGGTGGTACATTCAGTACTTC
TRBJ2-5,few,TRBD2,TRBV20-1,CSAREGETQYF,TGCAGTGCCCGGGAGGGGGAGACCCAGTACTTC
TRBJ2-5,many,TRBD1,TRBV12-3/TRBV12-4,CASSFRDRGSRETQYF,TGTGCCAGCAGTTTTCGGGACAGGGGATCGAGAGAGACCCAGTACTTC
TRBJ2-1,NA,TRBD2,TRBV20-1,CSALVAGYNEQFF,TGCAGTGCCTTGGTAGCGGGTTACAATGAGCAGTTCTTC
TRBJ1-3,NA,NA,TRBV6-5,CASSYGRDSGNTIYF,TGTGCCAGCAGTTACGGCAGGGACTCTGGAAACACCATATATTTT
TRBJ1-2,NA,NA,TRBV6-1,CASTKTDNYGYTF,TGTGCCAGCACCAAGACAGACAACTATGGCTACACCTTC
TRBJ2-7,few,TRBD2,TRBV9,CASSQGGSGGSYEQYF,TGTGCCAGCAGCCAAGGGGGTAGCGGGGGATCCTACGAGCAGTACTTC
TRBJ1-1,many,NA,TRBV7-8,CASSRSDRGYTEAFF,TGTGCCAGCAGCCGATCAGACCGGGGGTACACTGAAGCTTTCTTT
TRBJ2-3,few,NA,TRBV20-1,CSALAVGERDTQYF,TGCAGTGCCCTGGCAGTGGGTGAAAGAGATACGCAGTATTTT
TRBJ2-7,few,TRBD2,TRBV12-3/TRBV12-4,CASRTTSGGRYEQYF,TGTGCCAGCAGGACCACTAGCGGGGGAAGGTACGAGCAGTACTTC
TRBJ2-7,few,NA,TRBV20-1,CSARGRPYEQYF,TGCAGTGCTAGAGGCCGTCCCTACGAGCAGTACTTC
TRBJ2-7,NA,TRBD2,TRBV20-1,CSASFAGDVDEQYF,TGCAGTGCTAGCTTTGCGGGAGATGTCGACGAGCAGTACTTC
TRBJ2-1,NA,NA,TRBV20-1,CSARDPRHNEQFF,TGCAGTGCTAGAGACCCTCGACACAATGAGCAGTTCTTC
TRBJ2-1,many,NA,TRBV20-1,CSVSSEQFF,TGCAGTGTCAGTTCTGAGCAGTTCTTC
TRBJ1-1,NA,NA,TRBV27,CASRILDSTNTEAFF,TGTGCCAGCAGGATCCTGGACAGTACGAACACTGAAGCTTTCTTT
TRBJ2-1,few,NA,TRBV7-2,CASSLSLSSNEQFF,TGTGCCAGCAGCTTAAGCTTATCGTCCAATGAGCAGTTCTTC
TRBJ2-7,once,NA,TRBV7-9,CASSHSSYEQYF,TGTGCCAGCAGTCATAGCTCCTACGAGCAGTACTTC
TRBJ2-1,NA,NA,TRBV9,CASSVQGALIVNEQFF,TGTGCCAGCAGCGTTCAAGGAGCTCTCATAGTCAATGAGCAGTTCTTC
TRBJ2-7,once,NA,TRBV15,CATSRGGVGEQYF,TGTGCCACCAGCAGAGGGGGAGTCGGCGAGCAGTACTTC
TRBJ1-5,few,NA,TRBV18,CASSRAFDQPQHF,TGTGCCAGCTCACGGGCCTTCGATCAGCCCCAGCATTTT
TRBJ2-7,NA,TRBD2,TRBV12-3/TRBV12-4,CASSPHMGGSYEQYF,TGTGCCAGCAGTCCCCATATGGGGGGGAGCTACGAGCAGTACTTC
TRBJ1-5,few,TRBD1,TRBV10-3,CAISGTGADAPQHF,TGTGCCATCAGTGGGACAGGGGCGGACGCGCCCCAGCATTTT
TRBJ2-3,few,TRBD2,TRBV30,CAFYRGADTQYF,TGTGCCTTCTACCGGGGGGCAGATACGCAGTATTTT
TRBJ2-7,NA,NA,TRBV6-1,CASIGRGRNSYEQYF,TGTGCCAGCATTGGGAGAGGCAGGAACTCCTACGAGCAGTACTTC
TRBJ1-2,few,NA,TRBV10-3,CATAPGTEYGYTF,TGTGCCACCGCCCCTGGGACGGAATATGGCTACACCTTC
TRBJ2-7,few,TRBD2,TRBV12-3/TRBV12-4,CASSPAYTSVYEQYF,TGTGCCAGCAGTCCCGCCTATACTAGCGTCTACGAGCAGTACTTC
TRBJ1-2,many,NA,TRBV12-3/TRBV12-4,CASTTSGTNPYGYTF,TGTGCCAGCACAACTTCCGGGACAAACCCCTATGGCTACACCTTC
TRBJ2-7,NA,TRBD1,TRBV5-1,CASSTTGTGRDEQYF,TGCGCCAGCTCAACTACCGGGACAGGGCGCGACGAGCAGTACTTC
TRBJ2-1,many,TRBD2,TRBV27,CASSFRTSGSYNEQFF,TGTGCCAGCAGTTTTAGGACTAGCGGATCCTACAATGAGCAGTTCTTC
TRBJ2-7,few,NA,TRBV5-1,CASSFRGPPSEQYF,TGCGCCAGCAGCTTCCGAGGGCCCCCTTCCGAGCAGTACTTC
TRBJ1-4,few,NA,TRBV9,CASSPHYAREEKLFF,TGTGCCAGCAGCCCGCACTACGCACGTGAGGAAAAACTGTTTTTT
TRBJ2-1,few,TRBD2,TRBV6-5,CASSYTLAGGNNEQFF,TGTGCCAGCAGTTACACATTAGCGGGGGGGAACAATGAGCAGTTCTTC
TRBJ2-5,few,NA,TRBV7-3,CASSVTSEGAQYF,TGTGCCAGCAGCGTCACTAGCGAGGGGGCCCAGTACTTC
TRBJ1-1,few,NA,TRBV6-5,CASSYSIGQSEAFF,TGTGCCAGCAGTTACTCGATTGGTCAGAGTGAAGCTTTCTTT
TRBJ2-3,NA,TRBD1,TRBV2,CASSSDRGRVDTQYF,TGTGCCAGCAGCTCGGACAGGGGGCGAGTAGATACGCAGTATTTT
TRBJ2-3,NA,NA,TRBV4-3,CASSQDSYTDTQYF,TGCGCCAGCAGCCAAGATAGCTACACAGATACGCAGTATTTT
TRBJ2-3,few,TRBD2,TRBV20-1,CSAAQAGLTDTQYF,TGCAGTGCTGCGCAAGCGGGGCTCACAGATACGCAGTATTTT
TRBJ2-5,few,NA,TRBV20-1,CSARGIQETQYF,TGCAGTGCTAGAGGCATCCAAGAGACCCAGTACTTC
TRBJ1-2,NA,TRBD1,TRBV7-9,CASSFPVGQGAQGYTF,TGTGCCAGCAGCTTCCCCGTCGGACAGGGGGCGCAAGGCTACACCTTC
TRBJ2-3,few,NA,TRBV20-1,CSASLHATDTQYF,TGCAGTGCTAGTTTACACGCCACAGATACGCAGTATTTT
TRBJ1-1,few,NA,TRBV29-1,CSVGAANTEAFF,TGCAGCGTTGGAGCGGCGAACACTGAAGCTTTCTTT
TRBJ2-5,NA,NA,TRBV6-1,CASRGSTSQETQYF,TGTGCCAGCAGAGGGTCCACTAGCCAAGAGACCCAGTACTTC
TRBJ1-6,once,TRBD1,TRBV7-2,CASSRIGQGGTLHF,TGTGCCAGCAGCCGTATTGGACAGGGGGGCACCCTCCACTTT